This T cell receptor (beta chain) was documented in a study of T cell repertoires in cytomegalovirus infection. The overall study: Recently described HLA-C-restricted plus well-studied HLA-B-restricted CMV epitopes were used. Evidence of both CMV infection and a matching HLA type came from public TCR beta signatures.

As to this clonotype: Antigen: not known. A read error may be the cause here, since a much bigger clone is one base away.

This CDR3 has 14 residues. Trimming removed 9 bases from V and 1 base from J, with 15 bases in between. TCRdb redid the calling of the reads with MiXCR, one entry per CDR3 protein. The table shows hundreds of thousands of distinct CDR3 sequences, with around a third occurring only once. The source material was cultured CD8+ T cells from PBMCs, sampled from culture after CMV antigen stimulation. The TCR comes from a human donor in good health (CMV status not recorded). Some clones in this sample may be carry-over from other donors' samples. V usage is TRBV12-3 or TRBV12-4 and J usage is TRBJ1-1, with no clear D. CDR3 coding DNA: TGTGCCAGGAGCTTTCCAGGTGAGAACACTGAAGCTTTCTTT. Its protein is CARSFPGENTEAFF.